These 22 T cell receptor beta chains share one sample of origin, sequenced in a study of neoadjuvant anti-PD-1 for oral cavity cancer. Only in-frame clones appear in the TCRdb table, and some are missing; sequencing was by immunoSEQ multiplex PCR. This sample has about 32,000 clones, with around four fifths found just once. The time point here: after neoadjuvant nivolumab, at surgical resection. Sequences were derived from PBMCs, sampled after nivolumab (anti-PD-1) treatment. All receptors derive from a person aged 35 to 85 with oral cavity squamous cell carcinoma.

The count of this clone is one. J is TRBJ1-6 and V is TRBV27; 7 bases agree with TRBD1. With V trimmed by 3 bases and J by 2 bases, 7 bases remained unmatched. The germline V gene has CDR1 MNHEY and CDR2 SMNVEV (reference sequence). The CDR3 totals 17 residues. The CDR3 DNA reads as TGTGCCAGCAGTTTCAAAATAACAGGGGCCTATAATTCACCCCTCCACTTT. Translating it yields CASSFKITGAYNSPLHF.

This clone was recorded a few times. The genes are TRBV7-9 and TRBJ2-2; maybe TRBD1 (6 bases). Germline V CDR1 and CDR2: SEHNR, FQNEAQ (reference sequence). This CDR3 is 13 amino acids long. V was cut by 5 bases and J by 9 bases, with 13 bases left in between. The CDR3 spells CASSPRDNRELFF. The CDR3 DNA reads TGTGCCAGCAGCCCGAGGGACAACCGGGAGCTGTTTTTT. The complete variable domain, with remaining parts taken from reference TRBV7-9 and TRBJ2-2, reads DTGVSQNPRHKITKRGQNVTFRCDPISEHNRLYWYRQTLGQGPEFLTYFQNEAQLEKSRLLSDRFSAERPKGSFSTLEIQRTEQGDSAMYLCASSPRDNRELFFGEGSRLTVL.

V is TRBV7-2 and J is TRBJ2-5; a possible D gene is TRBD2 (6 bases). Germline values: CDR1 SGHTA, CDR2 FQGNSA. The CDR3 is 15 amino acids. V was clipped by 7 bases and J by 5 bases, with 20 bases between them. CDR3 residues: CASTRAVSRGETQYF. The CDR3 DNA reads as TGTGCCAGCACCCGAGCGGTCTCCCGGGGGGAGACCCAGTACTTC.

The chain couples TRBV27 to TRBJ1-1, with D tentatively TRBD1 (5 bases). This CDR3 is built from 13 residues. CDR1 MNHEY and CDR2 SMNVEV come from the germline V gene (reference sequence). V shed 3 bases and J shed 5 bases, with 10 bases lying between them. CDR3 sequence: CASSFQGRTEAFF. In DNA, the CDR3 is TGTGCCAGCAGTTTCCAGGGAAGAACTGAAGCTTTCTTT.

This clone appeared a single time. V and J are TRBV4-3 and TRBJ2-1; possible D gene TRBD1, 5 bases. The CDR3 totals 16 residues. CDR1 LGHNA and CDR2 YSLEER come from the germline V gene. V was trimmed by 0 bases and J by 0 bases, leaving 9 bases between them. CDR3 nucleotides: TGCGCCAGCAGCCAAGATTGGCAGGGCTCCTACAATGAGCAGTTCTTC. This codes for CASSQDWQGSYNEQFF.

DNA of the CDR3: TGTGCCAGCAGTTTAATTACCGGGCCTAACTATGGCTACACCTTC. Translation: CASSLITGPNYGYTF. V gene TRBV27 combines with J gene TRBJ1-2; no reliable D call. With 2 bases removed from V and 0 bases from J, the gap between germline ends came to 10 bases. Germline V lookup: CDR1 MNHEY, CDR2 SMNVEV (reference sequence). This CDR3 has 15 amino acids.

This clone was seen just once. This chain links TRBV13 with TRBJ2-4, with 12 bases identical to TRBD2. V shed 4 bases, J shed 8 bases, and the junction held 9 bases outside the gene matches. The CDR3 runs 16 residues. CDR1 and CDR2 (germline): PRHDT, FYEKMQ (reference sequence). The CDR3 DNA reads as TGTGCCAGCAGCTCACGACTAGCGGGGGCGACGGACATTCAGTACTTC. Its protein is CASSSRLAGATDIQYF.

The chain carries TRBV2 and TRBJ2-5, with TRBD2 identical over 10 bases. With 4 bases clipped from V and 4 bases from J, the junction kept 6 bases outside the gene matches. In germline, CDR1 is SNHLY, CDR2 FYNNEI. CDR3 size: 15 residues. CDR3 region: CASSANSGGRETQYF. The CDR3 nucleotides are TGTGCCAGCAGTGCGAATAGCGGGGGGCGAGAGACCCAGTACTTC.

V gene TRBV4-3 combines with J gene TRBJ1-2, with D perhaps TRBD1 (6 bases). Trimming removed 0 bases from V and 7 bases from J, with 21 bases in between. Germline loops: CDR1 LGHNA, CDR2 YSLEER. The CDR3 is made up of 17 amino acids. Written as DNA, the CDR3 is TGCGCCAGCAGCCAAGATTTGAATGACAGGACTATGAGTGGCTACACCTTC. It codes for CASSQDLNDRTMSGYTF.

The chain uses TRBV15 and TRBJ1-3, with D possibly matching TRBD1 (6 bases). The CDR3 is 16 amino acids. Germline CDR1 and CDR2: LNHNV and YYDKDF (reference sequence). V gave up 0 bases and J gave up 0 bases, with 9 bases separating them. In DNA, the CDR3 is TGTGCCACCAGCAGAGATCTGACAGGCTCTGGAAACACCATATATTTT. This codes for CATSRDLTGSGNTIYF.

The chain links TRBV18 to TRBJ1-2; D remains unclear. The CDR3 has 12 residues. V shed 4 bases and J shed 7 bases, with 10 bases lying between them. Germline V gene lookup returns CDR1 KGHSH and CDR2 LQKENI. The chain's CDR3 is CASSRSEGGYTF. CDR3 DNA sequence: TGTGCCAGCTCACGCAGCGAAGGTGGCTACACCTTC.

This chain links TRBV27 with TRBJ2-5, with TRBD1 identical over 7 bases. The CDR3 has 14 residues. Germline CDR1 and CDR2: MNHEY and SMNVEV (reference sequence). V shed 5 bases and J 7 bases; nucleotides not matched to a gene: 10. CDR3 DNA sequence: TGTGCCAGCAGTCCAGGAAACAGGGGTGGGACCCAGTACTTC. Amino acid sequence: CASSPGNRGGTQYF.

The rearrangement links TRBV4-1 to TRBJ2-7; 11 nucleotides align to TRBD1. Germline V lookup: CDR1 MGHRA, CDR2 YSYEKL. J gave up 6 bases and V 3 bases, and 10 bases lay outside the gene matches. This CDR3 spans 16 amino acids. CDR3 sequence: CASSHRTDRGLGEQYF. In nucleotides, the CDR3 is TGCGCCAGCAGCCATCGAACGGACAGGGGGCTGGGCGAGCAGTACTTC.

V and J are TRBV5-6 and TRBJ1-5; tentatively, D is TRBD1 (6 bases). The V end lost 3 bases, the J end lost 2 bases, and 9 bases lay between the germline ends. The germline CDR1 and CDR2 sequences are SGHDT and YYEEEE. CDR3 length: 14 residues. DNA of the CDR3: TGTGCCAGCAGCTGGGGGCGCGGCAATCAGCCCCAGCATTTT. This gives the protein CASSWGRGNQPQHF.

The chain joins TRBV4-1 to TRBJ2-1, with 11 bases aligning to TRBD1. Looked up from germline, CDR1 is MGHRA and CDR2 is YSYEKL. The CDR3 spans 15 residues. The V and J ends lost 4 bases and 9 bases, in that order; junction bases with no gene match: 8. CDR3 amino acids: CASSLGQGAEIEQFF. In DNA, the CDR3 is TGCGCCAGCAGCCTCGGACAGGGGGCGGAAATTGAGCAGTTCTTC.

This clone occurred once. CDR3 sequence (DNA): TGTGCCAGCAGCACCGAACGGACAGATACGCAGTATTTT. Translation gives CASSTERTDTQYF. The chain uses TRBV9 and TRBJ2-3; the D is unclear. Germline loops: CDR1 SGDLS, CDR2 YYNGEE. The CDR3 has 13 amino acids. V lost 4 bases and J 3 bases, leaving 9 bases between the germline ends.

This clone appeared once. The V call is TRBV7-6, the J call TRBJ2-1; 7 positions match TRBD2. V shed 1 base and J 10 bases; nucleotides not matched to a gene: 16. The CDR3 has 17 residues. The V gene's germline CDR1 is SGHVS and CDR2 FNYEAQ. This chain's CDR3 is CASSLGGGWGAKREQFF. CDR3 coding DNA: TGTGCCAGCAGCTTAGGGGGGGGATGGGGCGCTAAGCGGGAGCAGTTCTTC.

V usage is TRBV5-6 and J usage is TRBJ2-2, with 8 bases aligning to TRBD2. The CDR3 consists of 16 residues. CDR1 and CDR2 from the germline V gene are SGHDT and YYEEEE. The trim removed 3 bases at V and 4 bases at J, leaving 8 bases unmatched. The DNA of the CDR3 is TGTGCCAGCAGCTATCCGGGACTAGGTGTCACCGGGGAGCTGTTTTTT. It encodes CASSYPGLGVTGELFF.

The rearrangement uses TRBV5-5 and TRBJ1-1, with 9 bases fitting TRBD1. V lost 1 base and J lost 3; bases outside the gene matches: 4. Germline V gene sequence: CDR1 SGHKS, CDR2 YYEKEE (reference sequence). This CDR3 is 15 amino acids long. CDR3 DNA: TGTGCCAGCAGCTTGAGGGGGACAGGGTACACTGAAGCTTTCTTT. Translating gives CASSLRGTGYTEAFF.

This chain uses TRBV18 with TRBJ2-1, with D unclear. The CDR3 is 14 residues long. V was trimmed by 1 base and J by 5 bases, leaving 9 bases between them. Per the germline V gene, CDR1 is KGHSH and CDR2 is LQKENI. CDR3 DNA sequence: TGTGCCAGCTCACCACGTATAGGGAACAATGAGCAGTTCTTC. Its translation: CASSPRIGNNEQFF.

The chain joins TRBV15 to TRBJ2-2; TRBD2 aligns across 13 bases. The CDR3 consists of 17 residues. The germline V gene has CDR1 LNHNV and CDR2 YYDKDF (reference sequence). V lost 8 bases and J lost 4; bases outside the gene matches: 10. In nucleotides, the CDR3 is TGTGCCACCCAATTTACTAGCGGGGGGGCCCTCACCGGGGAGCTGTTTTTT. Protein product: CATQFTSGGALTGELFF.

The V and J genes are TRBV2 and TRBJ1-1; D gene ambiguous. From germline, CDR1 is SNHLY and CDR2 FYNNEI. The CDR3 has 12 amino acids. Trimming left V 7 bases short and J 4 bases short, with 10 bases between. The chain's CDR3 is CASKTRTTEAFF. CDR3 DNA: TGTGCCAGCAAAACGCGAACCACTGAAGCTTTCTTT.